These 3 T cell receptor beta chains share one sample of origin, sequenced in a study of T cell repertoires in cytomegalovirus infection. TCRdb ran MiXCR on the reads and lists one entry per CDR3 protein. Of hundreds of thousands of distinct CDR3 sequences in the sample, about 33% were seen once. No antigen has been assigned to these receptors. The sample in question was cultured PBMCs, obtained from culture after CMV antigen stimulation. The source is a human donor in good health (CMV status not recorded). Some clones in this sample may be carry-over from other donors' samples.

This clonotype showed up just once. This could be a read error, since a much larger clone is one nucleotide away. J is TRBJ2-7 and V is TRBV7-2, with D possibly TRBD2 on 6 matching bases. The CDR3 has 14 residues. Germline CDR1 SGHTA, CDR2 FQGNSA. The V gene lost 3 bases and the J gene lost 3 bases, with 12 bases spanning the gap. This CDR3 reads CASSFIGSRYEQYF. CDR3 in DNA: TGTGCCAGCAGCTTTATCGGGAGCCGCTACGAGCAGTACTTC. Full variable domain (outside the CDR3, taken from reference TRBV7-2 and TRBJ2-7): GAGVSQSPSNKVTEKGKDVELRCDPISGHTALYWYRQSLGQGLEFLIYFQGNSAPDKSGLPSDRFSAERTGGSVSTLTIQRTQQEDSAVYLCASSFIGSRYEQYFGPGTRLTVT.

The chain recombines TRBV2 with TRBJ2-7, with TRBD2 matching 8 bases. The CDR3 is made up of 15 amino acids. Looked up from germline, CDR1 is SNHLY and CDR2 is FYNNEI. Trimming took 2 bases from V and 6 from J; bases not matched to a gene: 9. CDR3: CASSEILSGAGEQYF. CDR3 sequence (DNA): TGTGCCAGCAGTGAAATTCTTAGCGGGGCGGGCGAGCAGTACTTC.

This clonotype was detected many times. In DNA form, the CDR3 reads TGTGCCAGCAGCCGAAAGACAGGGGGCGGCGCTGAGCAGTTCTTC. Amino acid sequence: CASSRKTGGGAEQFF. The chain recombines TRBV7-2 with TRBJ2-1; the match to TRBD1 covers 10 bases. Germline CDR1 SGHTA, CDR2 FQGNSA. With 5 bases clipped from V and 9 bases from J, the junction kept 10 bases outside the gene matches. This CDR3 comprises 15 residues.